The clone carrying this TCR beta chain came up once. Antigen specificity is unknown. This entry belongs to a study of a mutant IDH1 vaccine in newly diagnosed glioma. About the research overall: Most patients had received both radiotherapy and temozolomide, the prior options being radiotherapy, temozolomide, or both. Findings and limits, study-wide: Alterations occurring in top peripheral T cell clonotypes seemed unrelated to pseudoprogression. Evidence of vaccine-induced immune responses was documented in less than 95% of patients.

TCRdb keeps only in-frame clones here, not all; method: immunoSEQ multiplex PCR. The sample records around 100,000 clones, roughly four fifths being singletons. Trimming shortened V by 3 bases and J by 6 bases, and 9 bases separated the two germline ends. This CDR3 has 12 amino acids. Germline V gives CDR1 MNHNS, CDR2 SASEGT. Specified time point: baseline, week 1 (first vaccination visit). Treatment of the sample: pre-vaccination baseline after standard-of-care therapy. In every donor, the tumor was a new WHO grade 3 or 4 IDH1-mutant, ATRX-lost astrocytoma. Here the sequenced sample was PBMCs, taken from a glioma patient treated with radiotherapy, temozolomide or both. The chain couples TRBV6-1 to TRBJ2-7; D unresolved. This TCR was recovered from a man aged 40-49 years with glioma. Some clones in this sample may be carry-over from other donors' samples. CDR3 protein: CASSEQVGEQYF. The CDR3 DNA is TGTGCCAGCAGTGAGCAAGTCGGCGAGCAGTACTTC.